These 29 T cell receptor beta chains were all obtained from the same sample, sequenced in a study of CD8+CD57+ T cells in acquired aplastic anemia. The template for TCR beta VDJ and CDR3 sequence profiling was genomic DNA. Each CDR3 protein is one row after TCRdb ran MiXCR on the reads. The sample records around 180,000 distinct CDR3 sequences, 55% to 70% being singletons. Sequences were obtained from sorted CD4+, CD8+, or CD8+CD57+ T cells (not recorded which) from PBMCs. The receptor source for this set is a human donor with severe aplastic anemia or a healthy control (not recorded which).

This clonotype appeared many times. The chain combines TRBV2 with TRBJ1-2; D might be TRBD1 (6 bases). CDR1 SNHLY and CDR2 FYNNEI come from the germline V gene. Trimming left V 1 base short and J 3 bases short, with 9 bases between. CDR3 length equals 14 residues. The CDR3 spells CASSEVPGDYGYTF. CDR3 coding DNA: TGTGCCAGCAGTGAAGTTCCAGGGGACTATGGCTACACCTTC.

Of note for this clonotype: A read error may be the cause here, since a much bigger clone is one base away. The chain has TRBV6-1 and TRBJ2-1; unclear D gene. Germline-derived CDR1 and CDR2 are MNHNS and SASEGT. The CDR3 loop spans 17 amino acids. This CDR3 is CAGSPSFYSDSYNEQFF. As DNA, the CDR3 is TGTGCCGGCAGTCCCTCCTTTTATTCCGACTCCTACAATGAGCAGTTCTTC.

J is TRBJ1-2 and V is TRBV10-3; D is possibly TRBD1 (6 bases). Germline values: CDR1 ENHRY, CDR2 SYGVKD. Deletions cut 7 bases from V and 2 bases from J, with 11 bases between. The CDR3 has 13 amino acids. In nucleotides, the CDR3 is TGTGCCATCACCTCGGACAGAAACTATGGCTACACCTTC. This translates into CAITSDRNYGYTF.

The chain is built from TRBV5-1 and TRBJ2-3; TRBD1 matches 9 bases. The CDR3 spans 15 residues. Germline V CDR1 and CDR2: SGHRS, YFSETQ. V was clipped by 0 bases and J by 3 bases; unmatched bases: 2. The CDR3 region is CASSLVGQGTDTQYF. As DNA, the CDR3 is TGCGCCAGCAGCTTGGTGGGACAGGGAACAGATACGCAGTATTTT.

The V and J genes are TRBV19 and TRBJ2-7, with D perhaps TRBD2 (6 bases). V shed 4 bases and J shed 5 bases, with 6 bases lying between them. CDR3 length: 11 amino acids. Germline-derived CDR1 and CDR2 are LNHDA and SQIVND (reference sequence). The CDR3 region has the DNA TGTGCCAGTAGTAGGGGGGACGAGCAGTACTTC. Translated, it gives CASSRGDEQYF.

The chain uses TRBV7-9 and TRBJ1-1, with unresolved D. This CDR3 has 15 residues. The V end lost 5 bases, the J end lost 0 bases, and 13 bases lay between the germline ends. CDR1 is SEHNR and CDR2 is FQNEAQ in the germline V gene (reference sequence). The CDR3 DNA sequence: TGTGCCAGCAGCCTAGGGTCGACGGTGAACACTGAAGCTTTCTTT. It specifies CASSLGSTVNTEAFF.

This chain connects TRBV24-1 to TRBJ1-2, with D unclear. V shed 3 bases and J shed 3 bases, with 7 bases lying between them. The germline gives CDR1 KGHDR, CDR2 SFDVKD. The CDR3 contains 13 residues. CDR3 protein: CATSDRLDYGYTF. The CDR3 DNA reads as TGTGCCACCAGTGATCGCCTCGACTATGGCTACACCTTC.

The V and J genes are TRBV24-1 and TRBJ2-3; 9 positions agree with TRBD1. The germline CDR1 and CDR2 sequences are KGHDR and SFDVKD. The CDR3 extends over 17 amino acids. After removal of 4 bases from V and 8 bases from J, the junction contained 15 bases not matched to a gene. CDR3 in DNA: TGTGCCACCAGTGACTCTACGGACAGGGGCGATCGAGTTACGCAGTATTTT. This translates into CATSDSTDRGDRVTQYF.

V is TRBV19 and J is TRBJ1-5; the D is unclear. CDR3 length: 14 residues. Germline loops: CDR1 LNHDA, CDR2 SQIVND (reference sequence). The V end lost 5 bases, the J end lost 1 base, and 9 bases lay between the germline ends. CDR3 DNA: TGTGCCAGTAGTGCAAGGACGAGCAATCAGCCCCAGCATTTT. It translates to CASSARTSNQPQHF.

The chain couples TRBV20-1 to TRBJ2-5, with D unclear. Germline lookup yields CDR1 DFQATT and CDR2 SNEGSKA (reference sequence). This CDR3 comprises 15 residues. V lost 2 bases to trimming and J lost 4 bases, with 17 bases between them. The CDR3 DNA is TGCAGTGCTAGACTGACCGGTGGGAACTCAGAGACCCAGTACTTC. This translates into CSARLTGGNSETQYF.

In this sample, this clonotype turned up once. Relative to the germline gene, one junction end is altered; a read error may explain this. The CDR3 loop reads CASSLDQAGSTDTQYF. DNA for the CDR3: TGTGCCAGCAGCTTAGATCAGGCAGGAAGCACGGATACGCAGTATTTT. The genes are TRBV7-9 and TRBJ2-3; D ambiguous. CDR1 is SEHNR, CDR2 FQNEAQ, per germline (reference sequence). The CDR3 has 16 residues.

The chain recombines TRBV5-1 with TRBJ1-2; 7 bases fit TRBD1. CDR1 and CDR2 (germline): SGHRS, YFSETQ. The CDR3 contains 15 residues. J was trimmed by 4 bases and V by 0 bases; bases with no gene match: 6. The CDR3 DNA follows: TGCGCCAGCAGCTTGGAGGGGGCGGGTGCCTATGGCTACACCTTC. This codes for CASSLEGAGAYGYTF.

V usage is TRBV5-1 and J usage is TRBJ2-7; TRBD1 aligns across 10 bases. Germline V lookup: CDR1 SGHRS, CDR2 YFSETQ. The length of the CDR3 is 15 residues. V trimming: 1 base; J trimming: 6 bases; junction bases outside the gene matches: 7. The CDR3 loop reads CASSLTGTGAFEQYF. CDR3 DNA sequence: TGCGCCAGCAGCTTGACGGGGACAGGGGCCTTCGAGCAGTACTTC.

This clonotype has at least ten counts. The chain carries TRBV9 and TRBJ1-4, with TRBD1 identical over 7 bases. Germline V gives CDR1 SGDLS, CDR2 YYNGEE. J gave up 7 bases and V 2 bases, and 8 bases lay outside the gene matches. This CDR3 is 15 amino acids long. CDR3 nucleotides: TGTGCCAGCAGCGTGCTCACAGGGGAGGGTGAAAAACTGTTTTTT. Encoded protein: CASSVLTGEGEKLFF.

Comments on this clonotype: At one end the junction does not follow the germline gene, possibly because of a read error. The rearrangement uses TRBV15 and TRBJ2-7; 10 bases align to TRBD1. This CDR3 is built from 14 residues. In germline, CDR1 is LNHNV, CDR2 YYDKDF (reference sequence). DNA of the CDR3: TGTGCCACCAGCAGAGTCTATGAGGGACAGGGGTACCACTTC. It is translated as CATSRVYEGQGYHF.

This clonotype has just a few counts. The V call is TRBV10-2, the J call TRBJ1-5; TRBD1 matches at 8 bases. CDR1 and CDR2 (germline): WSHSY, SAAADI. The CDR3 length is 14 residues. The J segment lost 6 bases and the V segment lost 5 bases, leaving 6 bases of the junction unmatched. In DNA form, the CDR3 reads TGCGCCAGCAGTAATCAGGGGGCAATTCAGCCCCAGCATTTT. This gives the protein CASSNQGAIQPQHF.

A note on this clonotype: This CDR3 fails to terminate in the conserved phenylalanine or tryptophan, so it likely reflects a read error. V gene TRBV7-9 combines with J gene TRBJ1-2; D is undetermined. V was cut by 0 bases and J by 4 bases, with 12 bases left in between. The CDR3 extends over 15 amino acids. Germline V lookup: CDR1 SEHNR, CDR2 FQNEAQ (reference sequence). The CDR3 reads CASSLAGSGSYGYTC. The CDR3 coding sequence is TGTGCCAGCAGCTTAGCAGGGAGTGGCTCCTATGGCTACACCTGC.

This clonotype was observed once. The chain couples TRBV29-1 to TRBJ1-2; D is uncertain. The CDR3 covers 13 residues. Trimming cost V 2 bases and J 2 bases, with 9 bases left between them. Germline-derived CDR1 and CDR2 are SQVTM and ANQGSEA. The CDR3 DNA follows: TGCAGCGTTGAAATATGGCGAAACTATGGCTACACCTTC. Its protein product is CSVEIWRNYGYTF.

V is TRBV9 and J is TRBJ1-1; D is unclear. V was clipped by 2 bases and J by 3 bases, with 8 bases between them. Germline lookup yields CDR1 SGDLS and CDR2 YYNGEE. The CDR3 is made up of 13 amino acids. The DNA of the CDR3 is TGTGCCAGCAGCGTGCGTAGGGACACTGAAGCTTTCTTT. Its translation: CASSVRRDTEAFF.

CDR3 coding DNA: TGTGCCAGCAGCTTGACAGGGGGCGATTGGACTGAAGCTTTCTTT. It is translated as CASSLTGGDWTEAFF. V usage is TRBV7-8 and J usage is TRBJ1-1, with TRBD1 matching 10 bases. The length of the CDR3 is 15 residues. Germline assignment: CDR1 SGHVS and CDR2 FQNEAQ. V dropped 3 bases and J dropped 5; count of bases not matched to a gene: 6.

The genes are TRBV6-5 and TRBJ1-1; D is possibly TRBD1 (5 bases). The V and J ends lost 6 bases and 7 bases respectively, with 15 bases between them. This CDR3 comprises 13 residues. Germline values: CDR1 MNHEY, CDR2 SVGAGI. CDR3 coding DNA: TGTGCCAGCAGCCGGGGGTTTGGGAATGAAGCTTTCTTT. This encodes CASSRGFGNEAFF.

This chain's CDR3 is CASSGRTGTRRELFF. DNA for the CDR3: TGTGCCAGCAGCGGAAGGACAGGGACAAGAAGGGAGCTGTTTTTT. The rearrangement links TRBV7-2 to TRBJ2-2; 8 positions agree with TRBD1. Germline V gene data show CDR1 as SGHTA and CDR2 as FQGNSA. V shed 5 bases and J 9 bases; nucleotides not matched to a gene: 11. The CDR3 has 15 residues.

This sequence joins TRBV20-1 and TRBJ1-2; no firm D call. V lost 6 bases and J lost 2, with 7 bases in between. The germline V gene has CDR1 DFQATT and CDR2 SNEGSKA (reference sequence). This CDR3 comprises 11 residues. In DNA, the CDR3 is TGCAGTGCCAAACCGAACTATGGCTACACCTTC. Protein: CSAKPNYGYTF.

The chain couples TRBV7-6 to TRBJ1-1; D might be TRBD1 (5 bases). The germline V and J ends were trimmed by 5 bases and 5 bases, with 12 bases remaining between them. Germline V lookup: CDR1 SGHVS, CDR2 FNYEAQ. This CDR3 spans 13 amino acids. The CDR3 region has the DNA TGTGCCAGCAGCCGCTCACAGGTAACTGAAGCTTTCTTT. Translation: CASSRSQVTEAFF.

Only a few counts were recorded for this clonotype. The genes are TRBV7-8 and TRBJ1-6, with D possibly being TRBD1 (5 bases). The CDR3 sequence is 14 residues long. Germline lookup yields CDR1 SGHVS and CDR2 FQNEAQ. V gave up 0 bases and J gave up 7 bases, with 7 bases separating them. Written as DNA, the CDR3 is TGTGCCAGCAGCTTAGCCGGGGGGAATTCACCCCTCCACTTT. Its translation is CASSLAGGNSPLHF.

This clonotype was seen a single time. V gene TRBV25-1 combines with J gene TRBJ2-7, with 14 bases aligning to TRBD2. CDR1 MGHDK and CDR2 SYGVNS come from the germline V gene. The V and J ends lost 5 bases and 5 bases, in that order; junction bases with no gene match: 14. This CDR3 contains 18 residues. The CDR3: CASSFGRLAGGPGDEQYF. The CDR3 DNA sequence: TGTGCCAGCAGTTTTGGAAGACTAGCGGGAGGGCCCGGGGACGAGCAGTACTTC.

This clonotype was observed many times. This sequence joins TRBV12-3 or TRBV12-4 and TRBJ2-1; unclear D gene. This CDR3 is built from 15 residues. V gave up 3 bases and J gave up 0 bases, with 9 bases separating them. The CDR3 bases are TGTGCCAGCAGTTTTTACCCGAGCTCCTACAATGAGCAGTTCTTC. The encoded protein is CASSFYPSSYNEQFF.

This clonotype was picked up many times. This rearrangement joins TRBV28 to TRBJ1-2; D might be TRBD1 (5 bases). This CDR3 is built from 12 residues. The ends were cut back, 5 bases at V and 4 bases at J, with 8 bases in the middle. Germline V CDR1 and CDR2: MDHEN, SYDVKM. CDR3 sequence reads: CASSLRAYGYTF. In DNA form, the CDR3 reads TGTGCCAGCAGTCTCAGGGCCTATGGCTACACCTTC.

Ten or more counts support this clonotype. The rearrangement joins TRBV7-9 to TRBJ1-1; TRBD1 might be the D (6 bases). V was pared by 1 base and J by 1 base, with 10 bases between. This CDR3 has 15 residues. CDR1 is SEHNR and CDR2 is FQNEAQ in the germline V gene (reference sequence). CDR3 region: CASSLEGGQNTEAFF. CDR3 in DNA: TGTGCCAGCAGCTTAGAAGGGGGGCAGAACACTGAAGCTTTCTTT.